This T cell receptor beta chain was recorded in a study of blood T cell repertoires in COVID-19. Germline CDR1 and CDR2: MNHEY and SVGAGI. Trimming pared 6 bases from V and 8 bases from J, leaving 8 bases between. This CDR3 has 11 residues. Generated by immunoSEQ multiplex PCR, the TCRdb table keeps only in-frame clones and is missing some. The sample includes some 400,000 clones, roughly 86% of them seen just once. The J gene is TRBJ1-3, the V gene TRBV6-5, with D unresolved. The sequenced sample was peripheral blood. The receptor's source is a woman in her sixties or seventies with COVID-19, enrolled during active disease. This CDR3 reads CASREADTIYF. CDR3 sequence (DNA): TGTGCCAGCAGGGAGGCGGACACCATATATTTT.